Listed below are T cell receptor beta chains from one sample, sequenced in a study of blood T cell repertoires in COVID-19. This table comes from immunoSEQ multiplex PCR, and its TCRdb copy is limited to in-frame clones, with some not included. The data contain around 180,000 clones, 84% of them seen just once; the ten biggest clones take up over 9.5%. The sample taken for sequencing was PBMCs or T cells enriched from blood (not recorded which). The receptors stem from a man aged 45 to 65 who had recovered from COVID-19. CDR3s include the opening cysteine and the closing phenylalanine or tryptophan. A D gene is named only where the DNA matches it firmly. Clone sizes are given selectively: once, few, many, or a class where the clone is expanded.

D	V	size	J	CDR3	DNA
TRBD2	TRBV6-2/TRBV6-3	.	TRBJ2-7	CASSYGTSAYEQYF	TGTGCCAGCAGTTACGGGACTAGCGCCTACGAGCAGTACTTC
.	TRBV7-8	few	TRBJ2-3	CASSTTVGVFTDTQYF	TGTGCCAGCAGCACAACGGTTGGAGTTTTTACAGATACGCAGTATTTT
.	TRBV7-5	.	TRBJ1-4	CARGDREDEKLFF	TGTGCCAGGGGAGACAGGGAGGATGAAAAACTGTTTTTT
.	TRBV7-8	.	TRBJ1-2	CASSQDRRGYTF	TGTGCCAGCAGCCAAGACAGGAGAGGCTACACCTTC
TRBD2	TRBV29-1	.	TRBJ2-3	CSIRTAGGRTDTQYF	TGCAGCATCCGGACAGCGGGGGGGCGGACAGATACGCAGTATTTT
TRBD1	TRBV6-1	.	TRBJ1-2	CASSEGQGIRTYGYTF	TGTGCCAGCAGTGAAGGACAGGGGATTCGTACTTATGGCTACACCTTC
.	TRBV6-4	few	TRBJ2-2	CASSTGSDTGELFF	TGTGCCAGCTCAACAGGATCCGACACCGGGGAGCTGTTTTTT
TRBD1	TRBV6-5	.	TRBJ1-5	CASSSTGVQPQHF	TGTGCCAGCAGTTCCACAGGGGTACAGCCCCAGCATTTT
.	TRBV18	.	TRBJ2-3	CASSPDGGRDTQYF	TGTGCCAGCTCACCGGATGGGGGCCGGGATACGCAGTATTTT
TRBD1	TRBV2	.	TRBJ2-7	CASSPQGQGAYEQYF	TGTGCCAGCAGTCCCCAAGGACAGGGCGCATACGAGCAGTACTTC
.	TRBV7-2	.	TRBJ2-1	CASSLPASGRQFF	TGTGCCAGCAGCTTACCGGCCTCCGGGAGGCAGTTCTTC
.	TRBV5-1	.	TRBJ1-1	CASSSHGGGGTEAFF	TGCGCCAGCAGCTCCCACGGGGGGGGAGGCACTGAAGCTTTCTTT
TRBD1	TRBV7-9	.	TRBJ1-1	CATTGGLNTEAFF	TGTGCAACGACAGGGGGCTTGAACACTGAAGCTTTCTTT
.	TRBV7-2	.	TRBJ2-3	CASSLSAGAYTDTQYF	TGTGCCAGCAGCTTGTCGGCGGGGGCCTACACAGATACGCAGTATTTT
TRBD1	TRBV19	.	TRBJ2-7	CASSIVGGSYEQYF	TGTGCCAGTAGTATAGTAGGGGGCTCTTACGAGCAGTACTTC
TRBD2	TRBV10-3	once	TRBJ2-1	CAITSGGVNEQFF	TGTGCCATCACTAGCGGGGGGGTAAATGAGCAGTTCTTC
.	TRBV29-1	.	TRBJ1-4	CSVAGENEKLFF	TGCAGCGTTGCCGGTGAGAATGAAAAACTGTTTTTT
.	TRBV7-2	.	TRBJ2-1	CASSSYLEGAGEQFF	TGTGCCAGCAGCTCCTACTTGGAGGGGGCAGGGGAGCAGTTCTTC
TRBD1	TRBV28	.	TRBJ1-5	CASSMTGVGNQPQHF	TGTGCCAGCAGCATGACAGGGGTGGGCAATCAGCCCCAGCATTTT
.	TRBV6-2/TRBV6-3	.	TRBJ1-1	CASSYSNAGNTEAFF	TGTGCCAGCAGTTACTCGAACGCGGGGAACACTGAAGCTTTCTTT
.	TRBV11-2	.	TRBJ2-1	CASSLAAGSYNEQFF	TGTGCCAGCAGCTTAGCGGCCGGGTCCTACAATGAGCAGTTCTTC
.	TRBV11-3	.	TRBJ2-7	CASNRPPRGDSYEQYF	TGTGCCAGCAACCGACCACCCAGGGGGGACTCCTACGAGCAGTACTTC